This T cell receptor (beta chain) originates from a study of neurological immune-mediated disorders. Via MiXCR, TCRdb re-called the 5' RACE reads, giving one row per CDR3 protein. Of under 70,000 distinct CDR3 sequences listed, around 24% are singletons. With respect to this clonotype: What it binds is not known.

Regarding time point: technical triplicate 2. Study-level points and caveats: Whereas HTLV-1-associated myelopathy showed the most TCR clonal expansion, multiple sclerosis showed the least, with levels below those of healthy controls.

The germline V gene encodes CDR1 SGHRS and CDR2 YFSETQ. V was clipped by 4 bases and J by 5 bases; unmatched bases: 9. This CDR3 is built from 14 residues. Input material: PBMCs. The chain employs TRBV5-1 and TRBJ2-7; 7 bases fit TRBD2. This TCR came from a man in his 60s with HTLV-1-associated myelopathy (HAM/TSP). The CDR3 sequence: CASSQGLVSDEQYF. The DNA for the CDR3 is TGCGCCAGCAGCCAAGGACTAGTCTCAGACGAGCAGTACTTC.